In its sample, the clone carrying this T cell receptor (beta chain) was seen once. As yet, its antigen is unknown. The RNA input was about 0.45 to 1 ug, and it was reverse transcribed with random hexamers. TCRdb reprocessed the immunoSEQ multiplex PCR reads with MiXCR, giving one entry per CDR3 protein. The data contain roughly 120,000 distinct CDR3 sequences, over 85% of them singletons. The source of the sample is a study of CD8 T cells in Susac syndrome. Broader study findings: By the study's own acknowledgment, its TCR sequencing and HLA analysis included relatively few individuals.

The CDR3 loop spans 17 amino acids. Germline CDR1 DFQATT, CDR2 SNEGSKA (reference sequence). The sample taken for sequencing was CD4+ T cells from PBMCs. The TCR comes from a human donor in good health. This chain links TRBV20-1 with TRBJ2-2, with 15 nucleotides matching TRBD2. In nucleotides, the CDR3 is TGCAGCGCGTCCGGGACTAGCGGGAGGAAAGGCACCGGGGAGCTGTTTTTT. Translating gives CSASGTSGRKGTGELFF.